A single sample gave rise to the 27 T cell receptor beta chains below, sequenced in a study of blood T cell repertoires in COVID-19. Data came from immunoSEQ multiplex PCR; TCRdb stores just in-frame clones and leaves some out. The data show about 100,000 clones, over 75% seen once. Sample: peripheral blood. Receptor source: a human donor in a cohort sampled during active COVID-19.

Here the CDR3 reads CASSQAESNEQYF. CDR3 bases: TGCGCCAGCAGCCAAGCCGAGAGCAACGAGCAGTACTTC. The V call is TRBV4-1, the J call TRBJ2-7; D gene unclear. Looked up from germline, CDR1 is MGHRA and CDR2 is YSYEKL. The CDR3 contains 13 residues. V was clipped by 1 base and J by 5 bases, with 9 bases between them.

In this sample, this clone turned up once. The chain couples TRBV24-1 to TRBJ2-3; D is undetermined. This CDR3 has 15 amino acids. Trimming took off 5 bases at V and 0 bases at J, with 11 bases between the two ends. CDR1 and CDR2 (germline): KGHDR, SFDVKD. CDR3: CATSAADTSTDTQYF. The DNA of the CDR3 is TGTGCCACCAGTGCTGCGGATACTAGCACAGATACGCAGTATTTT.

V and J are TRBV6-5 and TRBJ1-5, with D possibly matching TRBD1 (5 bases). V gave up 8 bases and J gave up 3 bases, with 11 bases separating them. CDR1 MNHEY and CDR2 SVGAGI come from the germline V gene. There are 13 residues in the CDR3. CDR3 sequence: CASLDSSNQPQHF. CDR3 DNA sequence: TGTGCCAGCCTAGACAGTTCCAATCAGCCCCAGCATTTT.

The chain links TRBV5-1 to TRBJ2-3, with TRBD2 matching 7 bases. The CDR3 spans 16 residues. Germline CDR1 and CDR2: SGHRS and YFSETQ. V shed 0 bases and J 4 bases; nucleotides not matched to a gene: 8. DNA for the CDR3: TGCGCCAGCAGCTTGGGTTCAGCGGGGATGGCAGATACGCAGTATTTT. Encoded protein: CASSLGSAGMADTQYF.

The chain is built from TRBV9 and TRBJ1-4; D is perhaps TRBD1 (6 bases). The germline gives CDR1 SGDLS, CDR2 YYNGEE. The CDR3 has 13 residues. V lost 5 bases and J lost 5, with 10 bases in between. The CDR3 DNA reads as TGTGCCAGCAGTCAGGGGCCAAATGAAAAACTGTTTTTT. Translating it yields CASSQGPNEKLFF.

This chain uses TRBV5-1 with TRBJ2-3; TRBD2 aligns across 12 bases. V shed 0 bases and J 5 bases; nucleotides not matched to a gene: 7. The CDR3 runs 17 residues. The germline CDR1 and CDR2 sequences are SGHRS and YFSETQ. CDR3 nucleotides: TGCGCCAGCAGCTTGGTTCGGCTAGCGGGGGGGGTAGATACGCAGTATTTT. Its protein product is CASSLVRLAGGVDTQYF.

V is TRBV12-3 or TRBV12-4 and J is TRBJ2-1; a possible D gene is TRBD2 (5 bases). The CDR3 contains 11 residues. Trimming cost V 5 bases and J 10 bases, with 9 bases left between them. Here the CDR3 reads CASSPPGEQFF. CDR3 in DNA: TGTGCCAGCAGTCCCCCGGGAGAGCAGTTCTTC.

This clone was seen a single time. The V gene is TRBV19, the J gene TRBJ2-7; 12 bases are shared with TRBD2. J was trimmed by 0 bases and V by 5 bases; bases with no gene match: 8. In germline, CDR1 is LNHDA, CDR2 SQIVND (reference sequence). The CDR3 loop spans 17 amino acids. The CDR3 region is CASSPGLAGFSSYEQYF. DNA of the CDR3: TGTGCCAGTAGTCCCGGACTAGCGGGGTTTAGCTCCTACGAGCAGTACTTC.

This chain joins TRBV2 and TRBJ2-7; 11 bases fit TRBD2. The CDR3 runs to 16 residues. V dropped 6 bases and J dropped 3; count of bases not matched to a gene: 10. Germline lookup yields CDR1 SNHLY and CDR2 FYNNEI. The CDR3 sequence is CASRAISSGRRYEQYF. The CDR3 DNA follows: TGTGCCAGCAGGGCCATCTCTAGCGGGAGGCGCTACGAGCAGTACTTC.

The chain carries TRBV5-1 and TRBJ2-7; 15 positions agree with TRBD2. CDR1 and CDR2 from the germline V gene are SGHRS and YFSETQ. CDR3 length: 17 amino acids. V shed 5 bases and J 3 bases; nucleotides not matched to a gene: 9. The CDR3 DNA reads TGCGCCAGCAGTTTACAGCCGGGACTAGCGGGGGGCTACGAGCAGTACTTC. Translating gives CASSLQPGLAGGYEQYF.

The chain uses TRBV6-6 and TRBJ1-2; D might be TRBD1 (6 bases). Germline assignment: CDR1 MNHNY and CDR2 SVGAGI (reference sequence). The V gene lost 5 bases and the J gene lost 4 bases, with 17 bases spanning the gap. This CDR3 has 15 amino acids. The CDR3 reads CASSAQGSSAYGYTF. CDR3 coding DNA: TGTGCCAGCAGTGCCCAGGGGTCATCAGCCTATGGCTACACCTTC.

J is TRBJ1-6 and V is TRBV4-3; 10 bases align to TRBD1. The junction had 1 base not matched to a gene; V was cut back by 3 bases and J by 8 bases. This CDR3 contains 14 residues. Per the germline V gene, CDR1 is LGHNA and CDR2 is YSLEER. Here the CDR3 DNA reads TGCGCCAGCAGCCACGGACAGGGGGATTCACCCCTCCACTTT. Protein sequence: CASSHGQGDSPLHF.

The genes are TRBV5-1 and TRBJ2-1; the match to TRBD1 covers 7 bases. The length of the CDR3 is 15 residues. V was pared by 0 bases and J by 2 bases, with 2 bases of the junction left unmatched. Germline CDR1 is SGHRS and CDR2 is YFSETQ. The CDR3 nucleotides read TGCGCCAGCAGCTTGGTGGACAGGACCTACAATGAGCAGTTCTTC. Encoded protein: CASSLVDRTYNEQFF.

CDR3 nucleotide sequence: TGTGCCAGCAGTTACCTGGGACAGCGTAATGAAAAACTGTTTTTT. Translation: CASSYLGQRNEKLFF. The J gene is TRBJ1-4, the V gene TRBV6-5, with 7 nucleotides matching TRBD1. The CDR3 is 15 amino acids. V lost 2 bases to trimming and J lost 4 bases; unmatched junction nucleotides: 4. CDR1 is MNHEY, CDR2 SVGAGI, per germline.

J is TRBJ2-1 and V is TRBV6-5, with D possibly matching TRBD1 (6 bases). The ends were cut back, 7 bases at V and 4 bases at J, with 14 bases in the middle. Germline lookup yields CDR1 MNHEY and CDR2 SVGAGI. The CDR3 covers 14 residues. Here the CDR3 reads CASKPGHAYNEQFF. In DNA form, the CDR3 reads TGTGCCAGCAAACCGGGACATGCATACAATGAGCAGTTCTTC.

This clone has more than one count but fewer than ten. The chain recombines TRBV19 with TRBJ1-6; tentative D call: TRBD1 (6 bases). Germline CDR1 is LNHDA and CDR2 is SQIVND (reference sequence). V gave up 4 bases and J gave up 0 bases, with 22 bases separating them. This CDR3 spans 20 amino acids. The CDR3 reads CASSTTGSGFSSSYNSPLHF. The CDR3 coding sequence is TGTGCCAGTAGTACGACAGGATCGGGATTCTCTAGCTCCTATAATTCACCCCTCCACTTT. Variable domain in full (rest from reference TRBV19 and TRBJ1-6): DGGITQSPKYLFRKEGQNVTLSCEQNLNHDAMYWYRQDPGQGLRLIYYSQIVNDFQKGDIAEGYSVSREKKESFPLTVTSAQKNPTAFYLCASSTTGSGFSSSYNSPLHFGNGTRLTVT.

V and J are TRBV11-2 and TRBJ2-3, with a tentative D call TRBD2 (7 bases). Per the germline V gene, CDR1 is SGHAT and CDR2 is FQNNGV. The V gene lost 5 bases and the J gene lost 0 bases, with 15 bases spanning the gap. This CDR3 region has 16 residues. CDR3 bases: TGTGCCAGCAGCCCGCTACGGGGGGCTAGCACAGATACGCAGTATTTT. Protein sequence: CASSPLRGASTDTQYF.

The rearrangement links TRBV3-1 (or the pseudogene TRBV3-2) to TRBJ1-5, with 8 bases identical to TRBD1. The J segment lost 7 bases and the V segment lost 4 bases, leaving 15 bases of the junction unmatched. Looked up from germline, CDR1 is LGHDT and CDR2 is YNNKEL (reference sequence). The CDR3 runs to 17 residues. The CDR3, as DNA: TGTGCCAGCAGCCCGGACAAGGTATCAGGGGGCGGACAGCCCCAGCATTTT. Its protein product is CASSPDKVSGGGQPQHF.

This rearrangement joins TRBV20-1 to TRBJ2-1; D uncertain. The ends were cut back, 0 bases at V and 9 bases at J, with 6 bases in the middle. The CDR3 is 11 amino acids. Looked up from germline, CDR1 is DFQATT and CDR2 is SNEGSKA (reference sequence). This chain's CDR3 is CSARDASEQFF. The CDR3 DNA sequence: TGCAGTGCTAGAGATGCGAGTGAGCAGTTCTTC.

The V call is TRBV9, the J call TRBJ2-3, with 12 nucleotides matching TRBD2. This CDR3 region has 17 residues. Per germline, CDR1 SGDLS and CDR2 YYNGEE. The V gene end was trimmed by 3 bases and the J gene end by 6 bases; junction bases not matched to a gene: 11. The CDR3, as DNA: TGTGCCAGCAGCGCCTTATGGACTAGCGGGATTACGGATACGCAGTATTTT. Protein sequence: CASSALWTSGITDTQYF.

The chain combines TRBV4-3 with TRBJ2-5; 9 bases fit TRBD2. This CDR3 has 17 amino acids. The trim removed 9 bases at V and 2 bases at J, leaving 16 bases unmatched. Germline V lookup: CDR1 LGHNA, CDR2 YSLEER. The CDR3, as DNA: TGCGCCAGGAAGGCGGGAGAGGCTAGCGGGAAGCAAGAGACCCAGTACTTC. This translates into CARKAGEASGKQETQYF.

This clone was recorded a few times. The chain uses TRBV19 and TRBJ2-7; TRBD2 agrees at 7 bases. With V trimmed by 5 bases and J by 7 bases, 11 bases remained unmatched. Germline V gene lookup returns CDR1 LNHDA and CDR2 SQIVND (reference sequence). The CDR3 extends over 14 amino acids. Written as DNA, the CDR3 is TGTGCCAGTAGTGCGGGACTAACTGTGGGGGAGCAGTACTTC. It translates to CASSAGLTVGEQYF.

The DNA of the CDR3 is TGTGCCAGCTCAACTGCAAATAATTCACCCCTCCACTTT. This gives the protein CASSTANNSPLHF. The chain is built from TRBV18 and TRBJ1-6; D remains ambiguous. V lost 5 bases, J lost 5 bases, and 7 bases lay in between. Germline-derived CDR1 and CDR2 are KGHSH and LQKENI. The CDR3 consists of 13 residues.

In the case of this clone: The junction departs from germline at one end; a sequencing error may be responsible. The V gene is TRBV7-2, the J gene TRBJ1-2; possible D gene TRBD1, 5 bases. Germline V gene lookup returns CDR1 SGHTA and CDR2 FQGNSA. The CDR3 contains 15 residues. The CDR3, as DNA: TGTGCCAGCAGCTTAGCTTCGGGGGTGGACTACGGCTACACCTTC. This encodes CASSLASGVDYGYTF.

The chain has TRBV18 and TRBJ1-2, with 7 nucleotides matching TRBD1. Germline V gives CDR1 KGHSH, CDR2 LQKENI. The CDR3 totals 15 residues. V lost 3 bases, J lost 4 bases, and 8 bases stayed unmatched. The CDR3 region is CASSPNMGQRYGYTF. The CDR3 bases are TGTGCCAGCTCACCGAATATGGGACAGCGCTATGGCTACACCTTC.

The rearrangement joins TRBV5-1 to TRBJ2-1; D is perhaps TRBD2 (7 bases). The CDR3 is made up of 15 amino acids. The V end lost 4 bases, the J end lost 6 bases, and 17 bases lay between the germline ends. Germline V gene lookup returns CDR1 SGHRS and CDR2 YFSETQ. The chain's CDR3 is CASSISGTSLNEQFF. The CDR3 DNA sequence: TGCGCCAGCAGCATCAGCGGGACATCTCTCAATGAGCAGTTCTTC.

This clone occurred a few times. This sequence joins TRBV5-6 and TRBJ2-5, with D unresolved. Germline V gene data show CDR1 as SGHDT and CDR2 as YYEEEE. The CDR3 totals 11 residues. Trimming left V 4 bases short and J 3 bases short, with 4 bases between. The CDR3 DNA follows: TGTGCCAGCAGCCAAAAAGAGACCCAGTACTTC. Its translation is CASSQKETQYF.